Below, 15 T cell receptor beta chains from the same sample are listed, as sequenced in a study of OX40 agonist ivuxolimab in advanced cancers. Using immunoSEQ multiplex PCR, the repertoire was profiled, and TCRdb retains in-frame clones only, with some absent. The profile shows approximately 31,000 clones, roughly 88% of them singletons. The input for sequencing was CD4+ or CD8+ T cells sorted from blood, taken in a trial of the OX40 agonist ivuxolimab. The receptor source for this set is an adult with an advanced solid tumor such as melanoma, head and neck, liver or kidney cancer.

The gene calls are TRBV13 and TRBJ1-2, with D perhaps TRBD1 (5 bases). V gave up 5 bases and J gave up 10 bases, with 20 bases separating them. The CDR3 totals 14 residues. From germline, CDR1 is PRHDT and CDR2 FYEKMQ (reference sequence). The CDR3 nucleotides read TGTGCCAGCAGCCACCGGAAAGGGGCTAGATTCTACACCTTC. It yields the protein CASSHRKGARFYTF.

This clone has just one count. This rearrangement joins TRBV30 to TRBJ2-7; D is uncertain. The CDR3 length is 15 residues. V lost 3 bases, J lost 2 bases, and 17 bases lay in between. Germline V lookup: CDR1 GTSNPN, CDR2 SVGIG (reference sequence). The CDR3 DNA sequence: TGTGCCTGGAGGGAAGGTTTAGGGCCAGCCTACGAGCAGTACTTC. This gives the protein CAWREGLGPAYEQYF.

The chain combines TRBV28 with TRBJ1-4, with 7 bases that match TRBD1. Germline-derived CDR1 and CDR2 are MDHEN and SYDVKM. This CDR3 spans 15 amino acids. V dropped 5 bases and J dropped 4; count of bases not matched to a gene: 7. CDR3 residues: CASSLQGLDNEKLFF. CDR3 DNA sequence: TGTGCCAGCAGTCTACAGGGGTTGGATAATGAAAAACTGTTTTTT. Combining the CDR3 with reference TRBV28 and TRBJ1-4 gives the whole variable domain DVKVTQSSRYLVKRTGEKVFLECVQDMDHENMFWYRQDPGLGLRLIYFSYDVKMKEKGDIPEGYSVSREKKERFSLILESASTNQTSMYLCASSLQGLDNEKLFFGSGTQLSVL.

The chain links TRBV6-5 to TRBJ2-7; D perhaps matches TRBD1 (5 bases). The CDR3 runs 14 residues. V dropped 6 bases and J dropped 0 bases, with 12 bases sitting between them. CDR1 is MNHEY, CDR2 SVGAGI, per germline. CDR3 region: CASRSRVYSYEQYF. The CDR3 DNA sequence: TGTGCCAGCAGGTCCAGGGTCTACTCCTACGAGCAGTACTTC.

V is TRBV4-1 and J is TRBJ1-1; the D is unclear. The CDR3 has 15 amino acids. Trimming removed 0 bases at V and 4 bases at J, with 12 bases between. From germline, CDR1 is MGHRA and CDR2 YSYEKL. The CDR3 is CASSQDNRVFTEAFF. In DNA, the CDR3 is TGCGCCAGCAGCCAAGATAATCGGGTTTTCACTGAAGCTTTCTTT.

This chain joins TRBV11-1 and TRBJ2-6; no clear D gene. The CDR3 is made up of 16 amino acids. Trimming shortened V by 4 bases and J by 0 bases, and 10 bases separated the two germline ends. In germline, CDR1 is SGHAT, CDR2 FQDESV (reference sequence). The CDR3 spells CASSYIPISGANVLTF. CDR3 DNA: TGTGCCAGCAGCTACATTCCGATCTCTGGGGCCAACGTCCTGACTTTC. The variable domain in full, with the rest retrieved from reference TRBV11-1 and TRBJ2-6, is EAEVAQSPRYKITEKSQAVAFWCDPISGHATLYWYRQILGQGPELLVQFQDESVVDDSQLPKDRFSAERLKGVDSTLKIQPAELGDSAMYLCASSYIPISGANVLTFGAGSRLTVL.

The chain employs TRBV2 and TRBJ2-5, with D hard to call. This CDR3 has 13 amino acids. CDR1 and CDR2 (germline): SNHLY, FYNNEI. V lost 6 bases to trimming and J lost 0 bases, with 8 bases between them. The CDR3 loop reads CASRARDQETQYF. CDR3 DNA: TGTGCCAGCAGGGCCCGGGACCAAGAGACCCAGTACTTC. Complete variable domain (other parts from reference TRBV2 and TRBJ2-5): EPEVTQTPSHQVTQMGQEVILRCVPISNHLYFYWYRQILGQKVEFLVSFYNNEISEKSEIFDDQFSVERPDGSNFTLKIRSTKLEDSAMYFCASRARDQETQYFGPGTRLLVL.

V gene TRBV5-1 combines with J gene TRBJ2-1; 9 bases are a match to TRBD1. V shed 2 bases, J shed 7 bases, and the junction held 4 bases outside the gene matches. The length of the CDR3 is 14 residues. CDR1 and CDR2 (germline): SGHRS, YFSETQ. The CDR3 sequence is CASSLGQGLNEQFF. The DNA for the CDR3 is TGCGCCAGCAGCTTAGGACAGGGGCTGAATGAGCAGTTCTTC.

This clone was detected once. The chain links TRBV4-1 to TRBJ1-3, with D unclear. Germline assignment: CDR1 MGHRA and CDR2 YSYEKL. V was cut by 1 base and J by 4 bases, with 5 bases left in between. CDR3 size: 13 residues. The CDR3 region is CASSQGGGNTIYF. The CDR3 coding sequence is TGCGCCAGCAGCCAAGGCGGCGGAAACACCATATATTTT.

This chain connects TRBV9 to TRBJ2-1; D perhaps matches TRBD1 (6 bases). In germline, CDR1 is SGDLS, CDR2 YYNGEE. The CDR3 has 14 amino acids. V lost 0 bases to trimming and J lost 6 bases, with 10 bases between them. The CDR3 DNA sequence: TGTGCCAGCAGCGTAGCAGGGGTAGGCAATGAGCAGTTCTTC. Protein sequence: CASSVAGVGNEQFF. Looking up the rest from reference TRBV9 and TRBJ2-1 gives the full variable domain: DSGVTQTPKHLITATGQRVTLRCSPRSGDLSVYWYQQSLDQGLQFLIQYYNGEERAKGNILERFSAQQFPDLHSELNLSSLELGDSALYFCASSVAGVGNEQFFGPGTRLTVL.

V and J are TRBV4-1 and TRBJ2-7; D remains unclear. This CDR3 comprises 13 residues. Trimming took 1 base from V and 2 from J, leaving 6 bases between them. Germline CDR1 reads MGHRA; CDR2 reads YSYEKL. CDR3: CASSQASTYEQYF. In DNA, the CDR3 is TGCGCCAGCAGCCAAGCATCCACCTACGAGCAGTACTTC.

Here the CDR3 reads CASSAPKHQLGVDTQYF. The CDR3 DNA is TGTGCCAGCAGCGCCCCCAAGCACCAGCTCGGCGTAGATACGCAGTATTTT. The rearrangement uses TRBV9 and TRBJ2-3; the D is unclear. This CDR3 is built from 17 residues. Trimming took 3 bases from V and 5 from J, leaving 22 bases between them. Germline loops: CDR1 SGDLS, CDR2 YYNGEE.

The chain uses TRBV28 and TRBJ2-7, with 7 nucleotides matching TRBD1. The CDR3 is made up of 13 amino acids. Germline CDR1 and CDR2: MDHEN and SYDVKM. The junction had 3 bases not matched to a gene; V was cut back by 6 bases and J by 1 base. The DNA for the CDR3 is TGTGCCAGCAGACAGGGGATTTCCTACGAGCAGTACTTC. Translating it yields CASRQGISYEQYF.

This rearrangement joins TRBV10-2 to TRBJ2-5, with D possibly being TRBD2 (5 bases). The V end was cut by 0 bases, the J end by 3 bases, with 17 bases between. The CDR3 runs 17 residues. The germline V gene encodes CDR1 WSHSY and CDR2 SAAADI. The CDR3 protein is CASSESPAGLAEETQYF. CDR3 DNA: TGCGCCAGCAGTGAGTCTCCCGCAGGTCTAGCTGAAGAGACCCAGTACTTC.

This chain uses TRBV4-3 with TRBJ2-7; no reliable D call. The CDR3 is 14 residues long. Per the germline V gene, CDR1 is LGHNA and CDR2 is YSLEER. With 0 bases removed from V and 0 bases from J, the gap between germline ends came to 6 bases. CDR3 region: CASSQDSSSYEQYF. The CDR3 DNA reads as TGCGCCAGCAGCCAAGATTCTAGCTCCTACGAGCAGTACTTC.